One and the same sample provided the 7 T cell receptor beta chains below, sequenced in a study of vaccination effects on CD4 cells after COVID-19. CD4+ T cells specific for antigen were expanded with viral peptide pools by the ViraFEST assay before sequencing. Isolation of CD4+ T cells took place after approximately ten days of culture. None of these healthy vaccinees had been infected with SARS-CoV-2 before vaccination. Sequencing was performed with immunoSEQ multiplex PCR; in TCRdb, only in-frame clones are kept and a portion is missing. Among roughly 63,000 clones, about 79% were seen once, and the ten largest hold about 3.5%. For these TCRs, the target antigens are not known. Sequencing was performed on CD4+ T cells from PBMCs cultured with HCoV-OC43 spike peptides, taken before COVID-19 vaccination. Specified subset: HCoV-OC43 spike overlapping peptide pool stimulation. These receptor sequences come from a human donor who received a COVID-19 vaccine.

In DNA, the CDR3 is TGTGCCAGCAGCGGACAGGGGGGGACTAATGAAAAACTGTTTTTT. Translated: CASSGQGGTNEKLFF. V usage is TRBV9 and J usage is TRBJ1-4, with 9 bases fitting TRBD1. The germline CDR1 and CDR2 sequences are SGDLS and YYNGEE. The CDR3 consists of 15 residues. V shed 3 bases, J shed 2 bases, and the junction held 2 bases outside the gene matches.

This rearrangement joins TRBV27 to TRBJ2-4; 8 positions agree with TRBD1. Unmatched junction bases numbered 7, after V lost 6 bases and J lost 0 bases. Germline CDR1 MNHEY, CDR2 SMNVEV (reference sequence). This CDR3 is built from 16 residues. The CDR3 reads CASSLGQGLAKNIQYF. The DNA for the CDR3 is TGTGCCAGCAGCCTAGGACAGGGTCTAGCCAAAAACATTCAGTACTTC.

This clone was detected a few times. V usage is TRBV6-6 and J usage is TRBJ1-5, with D perhaps TRBD1 (6 bases). The CDR3 has 17 amino acids. Germline CDR1 is MNHNY and CDR2 is SVGAGI (reference sequence). The ends were cut back, 5 bases at V and 0 bases at J, with 17 bases in the middle. The CDR3 bases are TGTGCCAGCAGTCGACGACAGGACTCAAATAGCAATCAGCCCCAGCATTTT. Its protein is CASSRRQDSNSNQPQHF.

The chain has TRBV12-3 or TRBV12-4 and TRBJ1-1, with a weak D call TRBD1 (5 bases). The CDR3 totals 13 residues. Trimming cost V 8 bases and J 5 bases, with 15 bases left between them. The DNA of the CDR3 is TGTGCCAGCGGCACTCCGGCAGGGACTGAAGCTTTCTTT. Translation: CASGTPAGTEAFF.

This clone was observed once. V usage is TRBV3-1 (or the pseudogene TRBV3-2) and J usage is TRBJ2-3; 11 nucleotides align to TRBD2. Trimming removed 1 base from V and 8 bases from J; junction bases left unmatched: 8. Germline V lookup: CDR1 LGHDT, CDR2 YNNKEL (reference sequence). This CDR3 has 16 residues. Here the CDR3 DNA reads TGTGCCAGCAGCCAAGGGGAACTAGCGGGGGCGGGTACGCAGTATTTT. The encoded protein is CASSQGELAGAGTQYF.

J is TRBJ2-2 and V is TRBV19; possible D gene TRBD1, 5 bases. CDR3 size: 15 residues. CDR1 is LNHDA and CDR2 is SQIVND in the germline V gene (reference sequence). V was pared by 5 bases and J by 4 bases, with 14 bases between. CDR3 in DNA: TGTGCCAGTAGTGCGAATCTCCAGGGCACCGGGGAGCTGTTTTTT. It codes for CASSANLQGTGELFF.

This chain uses TRBV6-5 with TRBJ2-2, with TRBD2 identical over 8 bases. The CDR3 sequence is 15 residues long. The germline V gene has CDR1 MNHEY and CDR2 SVGAGI. V shed 7 bases, J shed 6 bases, and the junction held 10 bases outside the gene matches. DNA for the CDR3: TGTGCCAGCAAAAAGGCCGGGGGGGCCCCCGGGGAGCTGTTTTTT. Amino acids: CASKKAGGAPGELFF.